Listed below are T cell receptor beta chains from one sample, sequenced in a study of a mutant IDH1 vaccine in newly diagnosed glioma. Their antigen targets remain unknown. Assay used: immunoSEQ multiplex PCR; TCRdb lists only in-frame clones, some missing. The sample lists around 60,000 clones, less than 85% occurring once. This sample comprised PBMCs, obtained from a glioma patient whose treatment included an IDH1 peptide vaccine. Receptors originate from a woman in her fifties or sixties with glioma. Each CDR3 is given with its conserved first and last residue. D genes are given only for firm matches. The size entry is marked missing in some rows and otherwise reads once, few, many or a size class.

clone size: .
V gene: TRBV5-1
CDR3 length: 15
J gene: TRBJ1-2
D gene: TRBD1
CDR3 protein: CASSPGTGKGYGYTF
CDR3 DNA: TGCGCCAGCAGTCCCGGGACAGGGAAGGGGTATGGCTACACCTTC

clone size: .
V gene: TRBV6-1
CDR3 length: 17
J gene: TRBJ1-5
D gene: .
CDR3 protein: CASSELTGFKINQPQHF
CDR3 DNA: TGTGCCAGCAGTGAATTGACGGGGTTCAAAATTAATCAGCCCCAGCATTTT

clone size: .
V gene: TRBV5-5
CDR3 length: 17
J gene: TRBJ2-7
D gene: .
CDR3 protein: CASSLGLSSTAAYEQYF
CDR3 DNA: TGTGCCAGCAGCTTGGGATTGTCAAGTACAGCGGCCTACGAGCAGTACTTC

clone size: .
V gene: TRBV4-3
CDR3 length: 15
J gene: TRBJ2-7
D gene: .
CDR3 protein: CASSQVHDGAYEQYF
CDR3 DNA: TGCGCCAGCAGCCAAGTACACGATGGGGCCTACGAGCAGTACTTC

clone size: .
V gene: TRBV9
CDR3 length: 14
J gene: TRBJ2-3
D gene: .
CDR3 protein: CASSVVAKPDTQYF
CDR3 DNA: TGTGCCAGCAGCGTAGTAGCTAAGCCAGATACGCAGTATTTT

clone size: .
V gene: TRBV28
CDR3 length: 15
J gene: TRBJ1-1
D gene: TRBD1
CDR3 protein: CASRDPQGANTEAFF
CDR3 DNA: TGTGCCAGCAGAGATCCACAGGGGGCAAACACTGAAGCTTTCTTT

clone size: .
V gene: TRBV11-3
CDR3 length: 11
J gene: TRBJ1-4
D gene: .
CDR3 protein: CASSLREKLFF
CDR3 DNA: TGTGCCAGCAGCTTGAGGGAAAAACTGTTTTTT

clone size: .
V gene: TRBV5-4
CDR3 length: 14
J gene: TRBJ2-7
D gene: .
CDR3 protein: CASSQSRGTYEQYF
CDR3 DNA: TGTGCCAGCAGCCAGTCCCGGGGAACCTACGAGCAGTACTTC

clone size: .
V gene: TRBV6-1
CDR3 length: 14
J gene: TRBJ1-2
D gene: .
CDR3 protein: CASSDWDNFYGYTF
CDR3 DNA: TGTGCCAGCAGTGACTGGGACAACTTCTATGGCTACACCTTC

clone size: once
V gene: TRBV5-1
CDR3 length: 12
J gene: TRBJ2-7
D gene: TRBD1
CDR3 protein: CASSLGDSQQYF
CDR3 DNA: TGCGCCAGCAGCTTGGGGGACAGCCAGCAGTACTTC

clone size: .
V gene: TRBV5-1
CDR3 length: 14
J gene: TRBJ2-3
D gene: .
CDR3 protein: CASSFQGYTDTQYF
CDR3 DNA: TGCGCCAGCAGCTTTCAGGGATACACAGATACGCAGTATTTT

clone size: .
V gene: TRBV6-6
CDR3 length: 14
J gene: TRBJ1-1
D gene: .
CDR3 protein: CASSQQGRLDEAFF
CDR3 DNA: TGTGCCAGCAGTCAGCAGGGGAGGCTTGATGAAGCTTTCTTT

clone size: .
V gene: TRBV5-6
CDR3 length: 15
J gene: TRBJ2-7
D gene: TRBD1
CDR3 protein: CASSFTGQGTSEQYF
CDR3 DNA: TGTGCCAGCAGCTTTACGGGACAGGGGACCTCCGAGCAGTACTTC

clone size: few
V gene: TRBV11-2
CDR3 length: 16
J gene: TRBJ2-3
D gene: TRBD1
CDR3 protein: CASSSYQGESTDTQYF
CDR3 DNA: TGTGCCAGCAGCTCGTATCAGGGGGAGAGCACAGATACGCAGTATTTT

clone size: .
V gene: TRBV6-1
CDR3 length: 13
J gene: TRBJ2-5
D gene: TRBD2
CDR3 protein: CASRIAGAETQYF
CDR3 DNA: TGTGCCAGCAGGATAGCGGGCGCAGAGACCCAGTACTTC

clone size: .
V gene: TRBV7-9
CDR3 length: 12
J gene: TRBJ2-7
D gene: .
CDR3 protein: CASSFDGYEQYF
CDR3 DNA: TGTGCCAGCAGCTTCGACGGCTACGAGCAGTACTTC

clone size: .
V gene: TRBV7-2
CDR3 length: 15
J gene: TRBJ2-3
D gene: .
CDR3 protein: CASSLEGRGTDTQYF
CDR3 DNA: TGTGCCAGCAGCTTGGAGGGGCGAGGCACAGATACGCAGTATTTT

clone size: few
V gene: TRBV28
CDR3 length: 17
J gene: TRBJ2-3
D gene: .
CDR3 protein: CASSSRQAPRISDTQYF
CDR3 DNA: TGTGCCAGCAGTTCCCGACAGGCCCCGAGAATATCAGATACGCAGTATTTT

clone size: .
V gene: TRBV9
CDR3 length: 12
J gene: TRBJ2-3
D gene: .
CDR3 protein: CASSPETGTQYF
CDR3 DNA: TGTGCCAGCAGCCCCGAGACGGGTACGCAGTATTTT

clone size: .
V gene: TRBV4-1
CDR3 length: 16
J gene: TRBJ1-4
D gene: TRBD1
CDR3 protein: CASSPGTVGGREKLFF
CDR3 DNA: TGCGCCAGCAGCCCCGGGACAGTGGGTGGTCGAGAAAAACTGTTTTTT

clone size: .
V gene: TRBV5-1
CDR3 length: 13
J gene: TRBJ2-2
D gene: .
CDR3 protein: CASSLNGAGELFF
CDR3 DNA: TGCGCCAGCAGCTTGAATGGGGCCGGGGAGCTGTTTTTT

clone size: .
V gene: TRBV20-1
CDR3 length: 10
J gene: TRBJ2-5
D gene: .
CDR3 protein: CSALWETQYF
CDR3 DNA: TGCAGTGCCCTCTGGGAGACCCAGTACTTC

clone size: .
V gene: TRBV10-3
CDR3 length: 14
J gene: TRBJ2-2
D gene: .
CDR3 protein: CAISVGGEGGELFF
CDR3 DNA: TGTGCCATCAGTGTGGGGGGAGAAGGCGGGGAGCTGTTTTTT

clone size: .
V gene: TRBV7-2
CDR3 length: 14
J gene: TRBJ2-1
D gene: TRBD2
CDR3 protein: CASSPGTSADEQFF
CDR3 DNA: TGTGCCAGCAGCCCTGGGACTAGCGCTGATGAGCAGTTCTTC

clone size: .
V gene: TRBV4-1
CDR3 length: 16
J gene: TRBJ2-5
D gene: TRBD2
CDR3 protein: CASSQGNGGRGETQYF
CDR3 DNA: TGCGCCAGCAGCCAAGGGAACGGGGGGAGGGGAGAGACCCAGTACTTC

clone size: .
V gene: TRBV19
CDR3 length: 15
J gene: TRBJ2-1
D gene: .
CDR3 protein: CASSEVVLDSNEQFF
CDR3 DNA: TGTGCCAGTAGTGAGGTTGTCTTGGATAGCAATGAGCAGTTCTTC

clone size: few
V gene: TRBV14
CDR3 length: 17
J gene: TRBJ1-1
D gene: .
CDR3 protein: CASSQVGGASLAPEAFF
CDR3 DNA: TGTGCCAGCAGCCAGGTCGGGGGGGCCTCGCTCGCTCCTGAAGCTTTCTTT

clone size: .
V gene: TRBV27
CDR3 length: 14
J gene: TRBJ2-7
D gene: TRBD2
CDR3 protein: CASSWTSGIYEQYF
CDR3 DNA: TGTGCCAGCAGTTGGACTAGCGGTATCTACGAGCAGTACTTC